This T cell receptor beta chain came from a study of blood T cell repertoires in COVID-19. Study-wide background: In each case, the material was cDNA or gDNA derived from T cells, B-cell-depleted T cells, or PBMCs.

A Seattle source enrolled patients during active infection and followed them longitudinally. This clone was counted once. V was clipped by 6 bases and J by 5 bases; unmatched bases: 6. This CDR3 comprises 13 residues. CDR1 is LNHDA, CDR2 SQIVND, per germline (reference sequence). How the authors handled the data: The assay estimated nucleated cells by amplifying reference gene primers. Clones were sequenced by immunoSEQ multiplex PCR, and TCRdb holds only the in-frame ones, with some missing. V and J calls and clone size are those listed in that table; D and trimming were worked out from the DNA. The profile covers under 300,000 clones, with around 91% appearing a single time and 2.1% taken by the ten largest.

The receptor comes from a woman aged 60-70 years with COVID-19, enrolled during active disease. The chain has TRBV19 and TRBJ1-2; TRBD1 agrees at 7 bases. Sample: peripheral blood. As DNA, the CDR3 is TGTGCCAGTAGGACCACAGGGGAATATGGCTACACCTTC. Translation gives CASRTTGEYGYTF.